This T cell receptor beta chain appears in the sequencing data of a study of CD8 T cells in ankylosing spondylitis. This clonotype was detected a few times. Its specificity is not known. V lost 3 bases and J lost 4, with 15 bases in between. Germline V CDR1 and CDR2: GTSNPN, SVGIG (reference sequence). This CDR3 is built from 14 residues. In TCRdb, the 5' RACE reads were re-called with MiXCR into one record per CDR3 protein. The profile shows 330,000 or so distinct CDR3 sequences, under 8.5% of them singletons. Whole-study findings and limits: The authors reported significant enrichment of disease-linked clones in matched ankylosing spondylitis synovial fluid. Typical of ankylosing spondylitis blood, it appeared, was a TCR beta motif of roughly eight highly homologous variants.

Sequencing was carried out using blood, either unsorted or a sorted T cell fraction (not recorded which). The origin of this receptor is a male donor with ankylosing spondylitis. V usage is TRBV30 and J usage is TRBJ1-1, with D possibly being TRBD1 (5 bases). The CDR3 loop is CAWSNSGQGTEAFF. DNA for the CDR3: TGTGCCTGGAGCAACTCTGGGCAGGGCACTGAAGCTTTCTTT.